Listed below are T cell receptor beta chains from one sample, sequenced in a study of T cells in localized non-small cell lung cancer. Here immunoSEQ multiplex PCR was the method, and the copy in TCRdb shows in-frame clones only, minus some. Counted here are just under 80,000 clones, over 75% occurring once; the ten biggest clones make up 8.5% to 10%. Source: peripheral blood, taken before any cancer treatment. The receptors come from a female donor over 55 with stage I lung adenocarcinoma. Both conserved end residues are part of each CDR3. Each record gives: D gene, J gene, V gene, clone size, CDR3 protein, CDR3 DNA. D genes are given only for firm matches. Where a row states a size, it is once, few, many or the class of an expanded clone; other rows omit it.

D: NA
J: TRBJ2-7
V: TRBV6-6
size: NA
CDR3: CASSYGTIYEQYF
DNA: TGTGCCAGCAGTTATGGGACCATATACGAGCAGTACTTC

D: NA
J: TRBJ1-2
V: TRBV28
size: few
CDR3: CASSLVQGYGYTF
DNA: TGTGCCAGCAGTTTGGTACAGGGCTATGGCTACACCTTC

D: NA
J: TRBJ2-7
V: TRBV28
size: NA
CDR3: CASSTGPLGYEQYF
DNA: TGTGCCAGCAGTACCGGCCCACTCGGCTACGAGCAGTACTTC

D: TRBD1
J: TRBJ1-2
V: TRBV18
size: many
CDR3: CASSSQDRPGYGYTF
DNA: TGTGCCAGCTCATCACAGGACAGGCCGGGCTATGGCTACACCTTC

D: TRBD1
J: TRBJ2-7
V: TRBV9
size: NA
CDR3: CASSNVGGWEQGAGEQYF
DNA: TGTGCCAGCAGCAATGTAGGTGGATGGGAACAGGGGGCCGGGGAGCAGTACTTC

D: NA
J: TRBJ2-7
V: TRBV5-6
size: NA
CDR3: CASSLFLYEQYF
DNA: TGTGCCAGCAGCTTGTTTCTGTACGAGCAGTACTTC

D: NA
J: TRBJ2-1
V: TRBV27
size: NA
CDR3: CASSPPVGEQFF
DNA: TGTGCCAGCAGTCCACCCGTGGGTGAGCAGTTCTTC

D: NA
J: TRBJ1-6
V: TRBV19
size: NA
CDR3: CASSASGRDNSPLHF
DNA: TGTGCCAGTAGTGCGTCGGGAAGGGATAATTCACCCCTCCACTTT

D: NA
J: TRBJ1-1
V: TRBV2
size: NA
CDR3: CASSEAEGKSEAFF
DNA: TGTGCCAGCAGTGAAGCGGAGGGGAAATCTGAAGCTTTCTTT

D: TRBD1
J: TRBJ2-7
V: TRBV19
size: NA
CDR3: CASTPTGGPSYEQYF
DNA: TGTGCCAGTACCCCAACAGGGGGACCCTCCTACGAGCAGTACTTC

D: TRBD2
J: TRBJ2-5
V: TRBV30
size: NA
CDR3: CAWSPGGLAGARTQYF
DNA: TGTGCCTGGAGCCCGGGGGGACTAGCGGGTGCAAGGACCCAGTACTTC

D: NA
J: TRBJ2-7
V: TRBV5-1
size: NA
CDR3: CASSLGQDLYEQYF
DNA: TGCGCCAGCAGCTTGGGCCAGGATCTTTACGAGCAGTACTTC

D: TRBD2
J: TRBJ2-1
V: TRBV13
size: few
CDR3: CASSLGSGAERTNEQFF
DNA: TGTGCCAGCAGCTTAGGCAGCGGGGCCGAACGGACCAATGAGCAGTTCTTC

D: TRBD1
J: TRBJ1-4
V: TRBV15
size: NA
CDR3: CATSAPGQGARKLFF
DNA: TGTGCCACCAGCGCACCGGGACAGGGGGCTCGGAAACTGTTTTTT

D: NA
J: TRBJ2-3
V: TRBV6-1
size: NA
CDR3: CASSEATSLLTDTQYF
DNA: TGTGCCAGCAGTGAAGCGACATCCTTACTCACAGATACGCAGTATTTT

D: TRBD1
J: TRBJ1-5
V: TRBV15
size: NA
CDR3: CATSRYRGLSNQPQHF
DNA: TGTGCCACCAGCAGATACAGGGGGCTGAGCAATCAGCCCCAGCATTTT

D: TRBD1
J: TRBJ1-2
V: TRBV23-1
size: NA
CDR3: CASSQEWDSGHYGYTF
DNA: TGCGCCAGCAGCCAAGAATGGGACAGCGGACACTATGGCTACACCTTC

D: NA
J: TRBJ1-4
V: TRBV5-1
size: NA
CDR3: CASSLGNFQEKLFF
DNA: TGCGCCAGCAGCTTAGGTAACTTTCAGGAAAAACTGTTTTTT

D: NA
J: TRBJ2-2
V: TRBV6-5
size: NA
CDR3: CASSRETGELFF
DNA: TGTGCCAGCTCCCGGGAGACCGGGGAGCTGTTTTTT

D: NA
J: TRBJ1-2
V: TRBV5-4
size: NA
CDR3: CASSFGTSRGDTF
DNA: TGTGCCAGCAGCTTCGGTACCTCCCGCGGGGACACCTTC

D: NA
J: TRBJ2-2
V: TRBV7-3
size: few
CDR3: CASSRPGAGELFF
DNA: TGTGCCAGCAGCCGGCCGGGAGCCGGGGAGCTGTTTTTT

D: NA
J: TRBJ2-5
V: TRBV28
size: NA
CDR3: CASSLQDRFQETQYF
DNA: TGTGCCAGCAGTTTGCAAGATAGATTCCAAGAGACCCAGTACTTC

D: TRBD2
J: TRBJ2-3
V: TRBV15
size: NA
CDR3: CATSRAAGGGDTQYF
DNA: TGTGCCACCAGCAGAGCGGCGGGGGGAGGGGATACGCAGTATTTT

D: NA
J: TRBJ2-7
V: TRBV19
size: NA
CDR3: CASSIESGVSYEQYF
DNA: TGTGCCAGTAGTATAGAAAGCGGAGTTTCCTACGAGCAGTACTTC

D: NA
J: TRBJ2-1
V: TRBV28
size: NA
CDR3: CASSLRFSEAYEQFF
DNA: TGTGCCAGCAGTTTAAGGTTCTCAGAGGCCTACGAGCAGTTCTTC

D: NA
J: TRBJ2-5
V: TRBV7-2
size: few
CDR3: CASSRSNQETQYF
DNA: TGTGCCAGCAGCCGGTCTAACCAAGAGACCCAGTACTTC

D: TRBD2
J: TRBJ2-1
V: TRBV19
size: NA
CDR3: CASRIAGGLFHNEQFF
DNA: TGTGCCAGTAGGATAGCGGGGGGCCTGTTCCACAATGAGCAGTTCTTC

D: NA
J: TRBJ2-3
V: TRBV7-2
size: few
CDR3: CASSPGPTDTQYF
DNA: TGTGCCAGCAGTCCGGGGCCCACAGATACGCAGTATTTT

D: TRBD2
J: TRBJ2-1
V: TRBV19
size: NA
CDR3: CASSAQIAGGAGEQFF
DNA: TGTGCCAGTAGTGCTCAAATAGCGGGGGGCGCCGGTGAGCAGTTCTTC

D: TRBD1
J: TRBJ1-2
V: TRBV28
size: NA
CDR3: CASRRTGINGGYTF
DNA: TGTGCCAGCAGACGGACAGGGATAAATGGAGGCTACACCTTC

D: TRBD1
J: TRBJ1-5
V: TRBV18
size: once
CDR3: CASSLGTGDQPQHF
DNA: TGTGCCAGCTCACTTGGGACAGGGGATCAGCCCCAGCATTTT

D: TRBD1
J: TRBJ1-1
V: TRBV6-6
size: few
CDR3: CASSLRGVNTEAFF
DNA: TGTGCCAGCAGTCTCAGGGGGGTGAACACTGAAGCTTTCTTT

D: NA
J: TRBJ1-2
V: TRBV28
size: NA
CDR3: CASSLTGPNYGYTF
DNA: TGTGCCAGCAGTTTAACAGGGCCAAACTATGGCTACACCTTC

D: TRBD2
J: TRBJ2-5
V: TRBV11-2
size: NA
CDR3: CASSSGTSGRETQYF
DNA: TGTGCCAGCAGCTCCGGGACTAGCGGGAGGGAGACCCAGTACTTC

D: NA
J: TRBJ2-7
V: TRBV30
size: NA
CDR3: CAWSARGYEQYF
DNA: TGTGCCTGGAGTGCTCGGGGCTACGAGCAGTACTTC

D: TRBD1
J: TRBJ1-3
V: TRBV7-8
size: NA
CDR3: CASSTPRTGLAGNTIYF
DNA: TGTGCCAGCAGCACCCCCCGGACAGGGCTGGCTGGAAACACCATATATTTT

D: TRBD1
J: TRBJ1-5
V: TRBV6-6
size: NA
CDR3: CASSNRGGKPQHF
DNA: TGTGCCAGCAGCAACAGGGGTGGGAAGCCCCAGCATTTT

D: TRBD2
J: TRBJ2-7
V: TRBV7-9
size: NA
CDR3: CASSFEGGSYEQYF
DNA: TGTGCCAGCAGCTTTGAGGGAGGGTCCTACGAGCAGTACTTC

D: NA
J: TRBJ1-1
V: TRBV7-9
size: NA
CDR3: CASSFGSLGAFF
DNA: TGTGCCAGCAGCTTCGGGAGTCTGGGCGCTTTCTTT

D: TRBD2
J: TRBJ2-1
V: TRBV28
size: once
CDR3: CASRSTSGRIEQFF
DNA: TGTGCCAGCAGATCGACTAGCGGGAGGATTGAGCAGTTCTTC

D: TRBD2
J: TRBJ2-5
V: TRBV5-4
size: NA
CDR3: CASSLLAGGQETQYF
DNA: TGTGCCAGCAGCTTGCTCGCGGGGGGTCAAGAGACCCAGTACTTC

D: NA
J: TRBJ1-2
V: TRBV28
size: NA
CDR3: CASSLLLQGIYGYTF
DNA: TGTGCCAGCAGTTTACTTCTACAGGGAATCTATGGCTACACCTTC

D: NA
J: TRBJ2-5
V: TRBV6-6
size: NA
CDR3: CASSYSWTAQETQYF
DNA: TGTGCCAGCAGTTACTCGTGGACGGCCCAAGAGACCCAGTACTTC

D: NA
J: TRBJ1-5
V: TRBV2
size: NA
CDR3: CASTYEYDQPQHF
DNA: TGTGCCAGCACTTACGAGTACGATCAGCCCCAGCATTTT

D: TRBD2
J: TRBJ2-7
V: TRBV7-2
size: NA
CDR3: CASSWAPGTSGSTGEQYF
DNA: TGTGCCAGCAGCTGGGCCCCCGGGACTAGCGGGAGTACGGGGGAGCAGTACTTC

D: NA
J: TRBJ1-5
V: TRBV7-8
size: NA
CDR3: CASSPPGMGNQPQHF
DNA: TGTGCCAGCAGCCCACCCGGAATGGGCAATCAGCCCCAGCATTTT

D: TRBD2
J: TRBJ2-7
V: TRBV6-5
size: NA
CDR3: CASSYRLAGGNYEQYF
DNA: TGTGCCAGCAGTTACCGGCTAGCGGGAGGTAACTACGAGCAGTACTTC

D: NA
J: TRBJ1-5
V: TRBV30
size: NA
CDR3: CAWRGSSGANQPQHF
DNA: TGTGCCTGGAGGGGCTCATCGGGGGCCAATCAGCCCCAGCATTTT

D: NA
J: TRBJ2-3
V: TRBV11-1
size: NA
CDR3: CASSLNGIGGGVADTQYF
DNA: TGTGCCAGCAGCTTAAACGGAATAGGAGGGGGCGTGGCAGATACGCAGTATTTT

D: NA
J: TRBJ1-1
V: TRBV29-1
size: NA
CDR3: CSVALGTEAFF
DNA: TGCAGCGTTGCCTTGGGCACTGAAGCTTTCTTT

D: NA
J: TRBJ2-4
V: TRBV5-6
size: once
CDR3: CASSFTSTKNIQYF
DNA: TGTGCCAGCAGCTTCACGAGTACCAAAAACATTCAGTACTTC

D: NA
J: TRBJ2-7
V: TRBV12-5
size: NA
CDR3: CASGLSGTSEQYF
DNA: TGTGCTAGTGGTTTGTCCGGGACAAGTGAGCAGTACTTC